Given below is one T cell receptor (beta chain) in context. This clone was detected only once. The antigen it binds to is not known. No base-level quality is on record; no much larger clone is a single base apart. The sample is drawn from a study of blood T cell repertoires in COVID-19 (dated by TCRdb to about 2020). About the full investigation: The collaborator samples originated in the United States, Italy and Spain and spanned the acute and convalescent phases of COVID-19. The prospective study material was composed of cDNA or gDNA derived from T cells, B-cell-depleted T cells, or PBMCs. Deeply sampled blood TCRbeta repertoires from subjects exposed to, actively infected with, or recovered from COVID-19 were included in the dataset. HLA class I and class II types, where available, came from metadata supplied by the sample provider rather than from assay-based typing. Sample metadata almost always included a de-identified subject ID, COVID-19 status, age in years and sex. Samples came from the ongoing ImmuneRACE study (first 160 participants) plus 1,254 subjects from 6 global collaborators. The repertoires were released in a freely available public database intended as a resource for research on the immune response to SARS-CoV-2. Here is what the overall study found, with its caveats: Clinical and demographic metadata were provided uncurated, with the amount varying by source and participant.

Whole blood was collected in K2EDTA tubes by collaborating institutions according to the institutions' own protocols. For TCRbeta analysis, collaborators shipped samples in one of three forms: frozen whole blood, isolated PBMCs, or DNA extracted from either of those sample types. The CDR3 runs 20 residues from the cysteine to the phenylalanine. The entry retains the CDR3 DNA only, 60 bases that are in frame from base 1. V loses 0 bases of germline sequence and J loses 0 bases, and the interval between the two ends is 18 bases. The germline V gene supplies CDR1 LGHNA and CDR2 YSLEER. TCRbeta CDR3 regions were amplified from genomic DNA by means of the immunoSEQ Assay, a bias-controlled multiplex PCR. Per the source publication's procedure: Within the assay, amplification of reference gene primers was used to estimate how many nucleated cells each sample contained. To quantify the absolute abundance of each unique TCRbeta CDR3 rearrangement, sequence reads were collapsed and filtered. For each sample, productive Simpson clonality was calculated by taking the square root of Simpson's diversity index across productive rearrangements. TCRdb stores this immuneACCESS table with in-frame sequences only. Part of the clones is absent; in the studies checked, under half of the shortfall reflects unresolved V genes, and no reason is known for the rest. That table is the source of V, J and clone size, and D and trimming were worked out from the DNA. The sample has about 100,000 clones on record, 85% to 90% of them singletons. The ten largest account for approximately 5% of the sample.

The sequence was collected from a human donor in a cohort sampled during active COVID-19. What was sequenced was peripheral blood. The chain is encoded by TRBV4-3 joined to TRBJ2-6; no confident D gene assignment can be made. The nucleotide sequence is TGCGCCAGCAGCCAAGAAGGTTTAAGTTCACGACTCTCTGGGGCCAACGTCCTGACTTTC. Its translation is CASSQEGLSSRLSGANVLTF.